Presented here are 20 T cell receptor beta chains from one specimen sequenced in a study of early T cells in non-severe SARS-CoV-2 infection. MiXCR, run by TCRdb on the 5' RACE reads, gives a single entry per CDR3 protein. The sample comprises under 70,000 distinct CDR3 sequences, around 5.6% of which are singletons, and 6.8% rests with the top ten. The material sequenced was whole blood. The origin of the receptors is an adult who was a healthcare worker with PCR-confirmed SARS-CoV-2 infection or an uninfected control (not recorded which).

This clonotype was found many times. J is TRBJ1-2 and V is TRBV2; tentatively, D is TRBD1 (5 bases). Germline lookup yields CDR1 SNHLY and CDR2 FYNNEI. The CDR3 length is 15 residues. V lost 2 bases to trimming and J lost 4 bases, with 14 bases between them. DNA of the CDR3: TGTGCCAGCAGTGAACCGCAGGGCCAGTCCTATGGCTACACCTTC. This codes for CASSEPQGQSYGYTF.

This clonotype was seen many times. The chain uses TRBV27 and TRBJ1-5; D is uncertain. The CDR3 runs 15 residues. Germline assignment: CDR1 MNHEY and CDR2 SMNVEV (reference sequence). Trimming removed 5 bases from V and 1 base from J, with 12 bases in between. The CDR3 region is CASSQALRSNQPQHF. The CDR3, as DNA: TGTGCCAGCAGTCAGGCCTTAAGGAGCAATCAGCCCCAGCATTTT.

In its sample, this clonotype was seen many times. The rearrangement links TRBV18 to TRBJ2-1; perhaps TRBD1 as D (5 bases). V was cut by 3 bases and J by 7 bases, with 7 bases left in between. This CDR3 region has 12 residues. CDR1 is KGHSH, CDR2 LQKENI, per germline. This chain's CDR3 is CASSPQGNEQFF. DNA of the CDR3: TGTGCCAGCTCACCTCAGGGTAATGAGCAGTTCTTC.

This clonotype has ten or more counts. This rearrangement joins TRBV4-2 to TRBJ2-3, with a tentative D call TRBD2 (6 bases). V was trimmed by 4 bases and J by 4 bases, leaving 12 bases between them. The CDR3 has 14 amino acids. Germline V gene lookup returns CDR1 LGHNA and CDR2 YNFKEQ. The CDR3 DNA reads TGTGCCAGCAGCCCGGGCGGGGAGGCAGATACGCAGTATTTT. Amino acid sequence: CASSPGGEADTQYF.

This clonotype was seen ten or more times. The J gene is TRBJ1-2, the V gene TRBV11-2, with D possibly matching TRBD1 (6 bases). Germline lookup yields CDR1 SGHAT and CDR2 FQNNGV. V lost 3 bases to trimming and J lost 4 bases, with 12 bases between them. CDR3 length: 14 residues. As DNA, the CDR3 is TGTGCCAGCAGCTTCGGGGGGCTGGGCTATGGCTACACCTTC. Translation: CASSFGGLGYGYTF.

This rearrangement joins TRBV6-6 to TRBJ1-5; D is possibly TRBD1 (6 bases). Germline lookup yields CDR1 MNHNY and CDR2 SVGAGI (reference sequence). The CDR3 totals 15 residues. V was cut by 7 bases and J by 4 bases, with 17 bases left in between. The CDR3 here is CASTDRAGANQPQHF. DNA for the CDR3: TGTGCCAGCACCGATAGGGCGGGGGCAAATCAGCCCCAGCATTTT.

This clonotype was recorded at least ten times. This chain joins TRBV27 and TRBJ1-6; D is undetermined. Germline V gene data show CDR1 as MNHEY and CDR2 as SMNVEV (reference sequence). This CDR3 has 15 residues. Trimming took off 2 bases at V and 7 bases at J, with 12 bases between the two ends. The CDR3 loop is CASSLLDMQNSPLHF. Here the CDR3 DNA reads TGTGCCAGCAGTTTACTAGACATGCAGAATTCACCCCTCCACTTT.

This chain joins TRBV20-1 and TRBJ1-5, with 8 bases fitting TRBD1. Germline V lookup: CDR1 DFQATT, CDR2 SNEGSKA (reference sequence). V lost 0 bases to trimming and J lost 11 bases; unmatched junction nucleotides: 6. The CDR3 loop spans 13 amino acids. The CDR3 region is CSARDRQGIAQHF. Here the CDR3 DNA reads TGCAGTGCTAGAGACAGACAGGGGATCGCCCAGCATTTT.

This clonotype was seen at least ten times. The chain is built from TRBV7-9 and TRBJ1-6; D gene uncertain. This CDR3 has 16 amino acids. V lost 7 bases, J lost 9 bases, and 22 bases lay in between. Germline CDR1 reads SEHNR; CDR2 reads FQNEAQ (reference sequence). The CDR3 sequence: CASTPPGWAEGSPLHF. The CDR3 bases are TGTGCCAGCACCCCCCCCGGTTGGGCCGAGGGTTCACCCCTCCACTTT.

This clonotype has at least ten counts. The J gene is TRBJ2-7, the V gene TRBV7-2; 9 nucleotides match TRBD1. V lost 1 base to trimming and J lost 5 bases; unmatched junction nucleotides: 6. Germline V gene data show CDR1 as SGHTA and CDR2 as FQGNSA. The CDR3 runs 15 residues. CDR3 nucleotides: TGTGCCAGCAGCTTAGGACAGGGGGTATGGGACGAGCAGTACTTC. It yields the protein CASSLGQGVWDEQYF. The full variable domain, rest sourced from reference TRBV7-2 and TRBJ2-7, is GAGVSQSPSNKVTEKGKDVELRCDPISGHTALYWYRQSLGQGLEFLIYFQGNSAPDKSGLPSDRFSAERTGGSVSTLTIQRTQQEDSAVYLCASSLGQGVWDEQYFGPGTRLTVT.

The gene calls are TRBV6-1 and TRBJ1-4; D possibly corresponds to TRBD1 (5 bases). The ends were cut back, 1 base at V and 3 bases at J, with 6 bases in the middle. The CDR3 sequence is 14 residues long. Germline assignment: CDR1 MNHNS and CDR2 SASEGT. CDR3 sequence (DNA): TGTGCCAGCAGTGAAGGGGGGGCTAATGAAAAACTGTTTTTT. It translates to CASSEGGANEKLFF.

There are a few counts of this clonotype. The gene calls are TRBV11-1 and TRBJ2-3, with D perhaps TRBD1 or TRBD2 (5 bases each). This CDR3 has 15 residues. The V end was cut by 4 bases, the J end by 5 bases, with 16 bases between. Germline V CDR1 and CDR2: SGHAT, FQDESV (reference sequence). The CDR3 loop reads CASSSEVARGDTQYF. In DNA, the CDR3 is TGTGCCAGCAGCTCCGAAGTTGCGAGGGGAGATACGCAGTATTTT.

This clonotype was counted at least ten times. The V call is TRBV5-1, the J call TRBJ2-5; TRBD2 matches 11 bases. The CDR3 runs 15 residues. Germline CDR1 and CDR2: SGHRS and YFSETQ. With V trimmed by 2 bases and J by 3 bases, 3 bases remained unmatched. CDR3 DNA: TGCGCCAGCAGCTTACCGGGACTAGCGGAAGAGACCCAGTACTTC. Protein: CASSLPGLAEETQYF. The variable domain in full, with the rest retrieved from reference TRBV5-1 and TRBJ2-5, is KAGVTQTPRYLIKTRGQQVTLSCSPISGHRSVSWYQQTPGQGLQFLFEYFSETQRNKGNFPGRFSGRQFSNSRSEMNVSTLELGDSALYLCASSLPGLAEETQYFGPGTRLLVL.

This clonotype occurred a few times. The chain carries TRBV27 and TRBJ2-7, with TRBD2 as a possible D gene (5 bases). This CDR3 is built from 13 residues. Germline lookup yields CDR1 MNHEY and CDR2 SMNVEV (reference sequence). V gave up 5 bases and J gave up 2 bases, with 10 bases separating them. The CDR3 here is CASSPLGAYEQYF. DNA for the CDR3: TGTGCCAGCAGTCCTCTCGGGGCCTACGAGCAGTACTTC.

This clonotype was observed a handful of times. The J gene is TRBJ2-7, the V gene TRBV3-1; 9 bases fit TRBD2. The CDR3 covers 15 residues. V lost 2 bases, J lost 4 bases, and 6 bases stayed unmatched. Looked up from germline, CDR1 is LGHDT and CDR2 is YNNKEL (reference sequence). CDR3 protein: CASSQLLRGGYEQYF. CDR3 coding DNA: TGTGCCAGCAGCCAACTCTTGCGGGGGGGTTACGAGCAGTACTTC.

The sample holds many counts of this clonotype. CDR3 in DNA: TGTGCCAGCAGCCCAGGCCCGAGCGGGACCCAGTACTTC. This gives the protein CASSPGPSGTQYF. The chain is built from TRBV7-3 and TRBJ2-5, with TRBD2 as a possible D gene (5 bases). The CDR3 runs 13 residues. V was trimmed by 5 bases and J by 7 bases, leaving 14 bases between them. The V gene's germline CDR1 is SGHTA and CDR2 FQGTGA.

This chain joins TRBV7-3 and TRBJ2-2; no clear D. Germline CDR1 is SGHTA and CDR2 is FQGTGA. The germline V and J ends were trimmed by 6 bases and 0 bases, with 8 bases remaining between them. The CDR3 length is 14 residues. The CDR3 sequence is CASRVHANTGELFF. The CDR3 nucleotides read TGTGCCAGCAGGGTCCACGCGAACACCGGGGAGCTGTTTTTT.

This clonotype has more than one count but fewer than ten. The rearrangement uses TRBV30 and TRBJ1-6, with unresolved D. The CDR3 runs to 14 residues. Germline V gene data show CDR1 as GTSNPN and CDR2 as SVGIG (reference sequence). Trimming shortened V by 7 bases and J by 0 bases, and 10 bases separated the two germline ends. The CDR3 DNA reads TGTGCCTCGCGGGCAGGCTCCTATAATTCACCCCTCCACTTT. Translating gives CASRAGSYNSPLHF. Full variable domain (remainder filled in from reference TRBV30 and TRBJ1-6): SQTIHQWPATLVQPVGSPLSLECTVEGTSNPNLYWYRQAAGRGLQLLFYSVGIGQISSEVPQNLSASRPQDRQFILSSKKLLLSDSGFYLCASRAGSYNSPLHFGNGTRLTVT.

This clonotype was seen ten or more times. The J gene is TRBJ2-2, the V gene TRBV6-5; 9 bases line up with TRBD1. J gave up 6 bases and V 6 bases, and 20 bases lay outside the gene matches. This CDR3 has 19 amino acids. Germline CDR1 reads MNHEY; CDR2 reads SVGAGI. Here the CDR3 reads CASRRMGQGDKRWSGELFF. The CDR3 nucleotides are TGTGCCAGCAGGAGGATGGGACAGGGTGACAAGCGTTGGTCCGGGGAGCTGTTTTTT.

This clonotype came up a few times. The V call is TRBV12-3 or TRBV12-4, the J call TRBJ1-2; D gene unclear. This CDR3 comprises 16 residues. V was pared by 9 bases and J by 3 bases, with 23 bases between. The CDR3 DNA follows: TGTGCCAGTCTACAGTTCCCAATCCTCACGGACTATGGCTACACCTTC. Its translation: CASLQFPILTDYGYTF.